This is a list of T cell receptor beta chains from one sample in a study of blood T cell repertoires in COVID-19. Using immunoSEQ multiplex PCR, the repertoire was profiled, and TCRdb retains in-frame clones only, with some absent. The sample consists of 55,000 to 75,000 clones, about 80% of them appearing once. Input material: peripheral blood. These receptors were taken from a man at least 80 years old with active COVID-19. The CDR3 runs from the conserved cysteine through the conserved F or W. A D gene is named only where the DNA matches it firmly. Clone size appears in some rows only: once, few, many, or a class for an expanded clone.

CASSQTDYYEQYF,TGTGCCAGCAGCCAGACGGACTACTACGAGCAGTACTTC,TRBV6-5,TRBJ2-7,-,-
CASSVGAGTTDTQYF,TGTGCCAGCAGCGTAGGAGCAGGGACAACAGATACGCAGTATTTT,TRBV9,TRBJ2-3,once,-
CASSFTGFGDEQFF,TGTGCCAGCAGCTTCACAGGTTTTGGAGATGAGCAGTTCTTC,TRBV9,TRBJ2-1,-,-
CASKFAGGLSGEQYF,TGCGCCAGCAAGTTTGCAGGGGGCCTCTCAGGCGAGCAGTACTTC,TRBV5-1,TRBJ2-7,-,TRBD1
CASSSRTGANYGYTF,TGTGCCAGCAGCTCGCGGACAGGGGCCAACTATGGCTACACCTTC,TRBV9,TRBJ1-2,-,TRBD1
CASRVSSGNTGELFF,TGTGCCAGCAGAGTAAGCAGCGGAAACACCGGGGAGCTGTTTTTT,TRBV28,TRBJ2-2,-,-
CASSVGGSGSYNEQFF,TGTGCCAGCAGCGTAGGTGGTAGCGGGAGCTACAATGAGCAGTTCTTC,TRBV9,TRBJ2-1,many,TRBD2
CASSAPGLAVRTDTQYF,TGTGCCAGCAGCGCGCCGGGACTAGCGGTTCGCACAGATACGCAGTATTTT,TRBV5-6,TRBJ2-3,-,TRBD2
CASSFTGTSSNTGELFF,TGTGCCAGCAGCTTTACCGGGACTAGCTCGAACACCGGGGAGCTGTTTTTT,TRBV7-2,TRBJ2-2,-,TRBD2
CASSLSWGSGSPLHF,TGTGCCAGCAGCTTATCGTGGGGAAGCGGATCACCCCTCCACTTT,TRBV7-9,TRBJ1-6,few,-
CASSTSTGIGQPQHF,TGTGCCAGTAGTACCTCGACAGGGATAGGTCAGCCCCAGCATTTT,TRBV19,TRBJ1-5,-,TRBD1
CASSFGLAGEDTQYF,TGTGCCAGCAGCTTCGGACTAGCGGGGGAAGATACGCAGTATTTT,TRBV7-3,TRBJ2-3,once,TRBD2
CASSPTSRGGAGETQYF,TGTGCCAGCAGCCCTACCTCACGGGGGGGGGCCGGAGAGACCCAGTACTTC,TRBV7-2,TRBJ2-5,-,TRBD2
CAIMFGQGYNEQFF,TGTGCCATCATGTTTGGACAGGGCTACAATGAGCAGTTCTTC,TRBV10-3,TRBJ2-1,-,TRBD1
CASSSGTGRNNEQFF,TGTGCCAGTAGTTCGGGGACAGGGAGAAACAATGAGCAGTTCTTC,TRBV19,TRBJ2-1,-,TRBD1
CATSRDQVTGDYNEQFF,TGTGCCACCAGCAGAGATCAGGTGACAGGGGACTACAATGAGCAGTTCTTC,TRBV15,TRBJ2-1,-,TRBD1
CASSQDTGRDSEAFF,TGCGCCAGCAGCCAAGATACGGGGCGGGACAGTGAAGCTTTCTTT,TRBV4-3,TRBJ1-1,few,TRBD1
CASSRNLARGEDTQYF,TGTGCCAGCAGCCGTAATCTAGCGCGAGGAGAAGATACGCAGTATTTT,TRBV11-3,TRBJ2-3,-,-
CASSPNSGRSYEQYF,TGCGCCAGCAGCCCGAATAGCGGGAGATCCTACGAGCAGTACTTC,TRBV4-1,TRBJ2-7,-,TRBD2
CATSSPLRDYEQYF,TGTGCCACCAGTAGCCCCCTCAGGGATTACGAGCAGTACTTC,TRBV15,TRBJ2-7,few,-
CASSLDRGSTDTQYF,TGCGCCAGCAGCTTGGATCGGGGAAGCACAGATACGCAGTATTTT,TRBV5-1,TRBJ2-3,-,-
CASSDQTGVNQPQHF,TGTGCCAGCAGCGACCAAACAGGGGTCAATCAGCCCCAGCATTTT,TRBV7-9,TRBJ1-5,-,TRBD1
CASSLAGGNNEQFF,TGTGCCAGCAGCCTAGCGGGTGGTAACAATGAGCAGTTCTTC,TRBV6-5,TRBJ2-1,-,TRBD2
CASSPSGLVGETQYF,TGTGCCAGCTCACCTTCCGGACTAGTGGGTGAGACCCAGTACTTC,TRBV18,TRBJ2-5,-,TRBD2
CSVRDRGNTEAFF,TGCAGCGTCCGAGACAGGGGGAACACTGAAGCTTTCTTT,TRBV29-1,TRBJ1-1,-,TRBD1
CASSLTDSYGYTF,TGTGCCAGCAGCTTGACAGATTCATATGGCTACACCTTC,TRBV7-8,TRBJ1-2,-,-
CASSHPAAFPRRDTQYF,TGTGCCAGCAGCCACCCAGCGGCTTTCCCCCGGCGGGATACGCAGTATTTT,TRBV5-6,TRBJ2-3,-,-
CASSLGQGSSNYGYTF,TGTGCCAGCAGCTTGGGACAGGGCTCCTCTAACTATGGCTACACCTTC,TRBV5-4,TRBJ1-2,-,TRBD1
CASSQTGQTLSGANVLTF,TGTGCCAGCAGCCAAACGGGACAGACCCTCTCTGGGGCCAACGTCCTGACTTTC,TRBV7-8,TRBJ2-6,-,TRBD1
CASSQEGSRGLAANEQYF,TGTGCCAGCAGCCAAGAGGGGTCCCGGGGACTAGCGGCCAACGAGCAGTACTTC,TRBV4-2,TRBJ2-7,-,TRBD2
CATSDPRRGTIYF,TGTGCCACCAGTGATCCGAGACGAGGCACCATATATTTT,TRBV24-1,TRBJ1-3,-,-
CASSIGQGLSYEQYF,TGCGCCAGCAGCATCGGACAGGGGCTCTCCTACGAGCAGTACTTC,TRBV5-1,TRBJ2-7,few,TRBD1
CAWNRDRAYEQYF,TGTGCCTGGAACCGGGACAGAGCCTACGAGCAGTACTTC,TRBV30,TRBJ2-7,few,TRBD1
CASSQTLENIQYF,TGTGCCAGCAGCCAAACCCTAGAAAACATTCAGTACTTC,TRBV14,TRBJ2-4,-,-
CSASSSGGALFEQYF,TGCAGTGCTAGTTCTAGCGGGGGGGCTTTGTTTGAGCAGTACTTC,TRBV20-1,TRBJ2-7,-,TRBD2
CASRSQEGGYNEQFF,TGTGCCAGCAGGTCGCAGGAAGGGGGCTACAATGAGCAGTTCTTC,TRBV28,TRBJ2-1,-,-
CASSLTTDFGNEQFF,TGTGCCAGCAGCTTAACGACAGATTTCGGTAATGAGCAGTTCTTC,TRBV7-3,TRBJ2-1,-,-
CASSPGRDTQYF,TGTGCCAGCTCCCCAGGGAGGGATACGCAGTATTTT,TRBV18,TRBJ2-3,-,-
CASSLSRVGYYEQYF,TGTGCCAGCAGCTTAAGCAGGGTTGGATACTACGAGCAGTACTTC,TRBV7-3,TRBJ2-7,-,-
CASSPTGQSNQPQHF,TGCGCCAGCAGCCCGACAGGGCAAAGCAATCAGCCCCAGCATTTT,TRBV5-1,TRBJ1-5,-,TRBD1
CASRTFLAGGITGELFF,TGTGCCAGCAGGACCTTTCTAGCGGGGGGAATCACCGGGGAGCTGTTTTTT,TRBV2,TRBJ2-2,-,TRBD2
CASSPGLAKADEQFF,TGTGCCAGCAGCCCCGGACTAGCGAAGGCAGATGAGCAGTTCTTC,TRBV7-9,TRBJ2-1,-,TRBD2
CASSQESGRSQPQHF,TGCGCCAGCAGCCAAGAATCAGGGCGATCTCAGCCCCAGCATTTT,TRBV4-1,TRBJ1-5,-,-
CASSSASGGKETQYF,TGTGCCAGTTCATCGGCTAGCGGGGGAAAAGAGACCCAGTACTTC,TRBV19,TRBJ2-5,-,TRBD2
CASSVSAGVSGEQYF,TGTGCCAGCAGCGTGTCAGCGGGGGTGTCAGGCGAGCAGTACTTC,TRBV9,TRBJ2-7,-,TRBD2
CASSLSTGNTEAFF,TGCGCCAGCAGCCTCTCGACAGGGAACACTGAAGCTTTCTTT,TRBV5-1,TRBJ1-1,-,-
CASSYSGLASYNEQFF,TGTGCCAGCAGTTACTCTGGACTAGCGTCCTACAATGAGCAGTTCTTC,TRBV6-5,TRBJ2-1,-,TRBD2